The clone carrying this T cell receptor (beta chain) appeared a single time. Its antigen is not known. PCR primers comprised 60 Vbeta and 13 Jbeta primers. Only in-frame clones appear in the TCRdb table, and some are missing; sequencing was by immunoSEQ multiplex PCR. The table records around 130,000 clones, 85% to 90% of them present only once. CDR3 length: 13 residues. V lost 7 bases to trimming and J lost 8 bases; unmatched junction nucleotides: 10. The germline V gene has CDR1 SNHLY and CDR2 FYNNEI. This entry comes from a study of cytomegalovirus exposure and HLA in healthy donors. Whole-study findings and limits: The authors considered a cluster of highly shared sequence variants likely to be a sequencing artifact.

The clonotype originates from a woman in her 30s in good health and CMV-seropositive. V usage is TRBV2 and J usage is TRBJ1-2, with TRBD1 matching over 7 bases. The material sequenced was PBMCs. CDR3 sequence (DNA): TGTGCCAGCATACAGGGGTTTTCGGGGGGCTACACCTTC. As protein: CASIQGFSGGYTF.